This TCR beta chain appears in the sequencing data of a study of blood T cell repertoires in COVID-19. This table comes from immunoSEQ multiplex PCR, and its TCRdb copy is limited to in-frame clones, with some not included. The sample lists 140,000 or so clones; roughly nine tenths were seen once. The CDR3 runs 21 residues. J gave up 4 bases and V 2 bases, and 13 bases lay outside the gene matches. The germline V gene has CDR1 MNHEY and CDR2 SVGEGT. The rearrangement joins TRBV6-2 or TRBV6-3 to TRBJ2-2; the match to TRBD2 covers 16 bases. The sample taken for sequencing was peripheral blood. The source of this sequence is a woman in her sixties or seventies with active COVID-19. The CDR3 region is CASSYPTPGLAGGLSTGELFF. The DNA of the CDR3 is TGTGCCAGCAGTTACCCTACCCCGGGACTAGCGGGAGGGCTTAGCACCGGGGAGCTGTTTTTT.